These 30 T cell receptor beta chains originate from one sample sequenced in a study of blood T cell repertoires in COVID-19. TCRdb's table, derived via immunoSEQ multiplex PCR, lists solely in-frame clones and lacks some. The repertoire has 350,000 or so clones, 90% of them found once; the top ten carry 6.5%. The sample was peripheral blood. The source is a man in his late teens or twenties with active or convalescent COVID-19.

This clone was seen just once. The genes are TRBV18 and TRBJ1-4; D remains unclear. V was trimmed by 3 bases and J by 0 bases, leaving 8 bases between them. CDR3 length equals 15 residues. Germline assignment: CDR1 KGHSH and CDR2 LQKENI. In DNA, the CDR3 is TGTGCCAGCTCACCGAACAGAGCAACTAATGAAAAACTGTTTTTT. Translation: CASSPNRATNEKLFF.

This chain links TRBV28 with TRBJ1-5, with 7 positions matching TRBD1. V dropped 6 bases and J dropped 7; count of bases not matched to a gene: 3. Germline V CDR1 and CDR2: MDHEN, SYDVKM. This CDR3 is 12 amino acids long. CDR3 amino acids: CASSRQGQPQHF. DNA for the CDR3: TGTGCCAGCAGCCGACAGGGACAGCCCCAGCATTTT.

The rearrangement links TRBV28 to TRBJ2-1, with 7 bases aligning to TRBD2. V was clipped by 5 bases and J by 2 bases; unmatched bases: 6. The germline V gene has CDR1 MDHEN and CDR2 SYDVKM. This CDR3 region has 15 residues. The CDR3 loop is CASSLSGNPYNEQFF. CDR3 nucleotide sequence: TGTGCCAGCAGTCTCAGCGGGAATCCCTACAATGAGCAGTTCTTC.

Regarding this clone: The identical CDR3 is also encoded by other nucleotide sequences in the sample. This sequence joins TRBV6-5 and TRBJ2-3; 15 nucleotides align to TRBD2. This CDR3 has 16 residues. V lost 2 bases, J lost 4 bases, and 1 base stayed unmatched. From germline, CDR1 is MNHEY and CDR2 SVGAGI. The CDR3 protein is CASSYGLAGGPDTQYF. The DNA for the CDR3 is TGTGCCAGCAGTTACGGACTAGCGGGGGGGCCAGATACGCAGTATTTT.

In DNA, the CDR3 is TGTGCCAGCAGTTTTTCCGACAGGGGAGGTGAAAAACTGTTTTTT. Encoded protein: CASSFSDRGGEKLFF. The rearrangement joins TRBV6-5 to TRBJ1-4, with 8 positions matching TRBD1. The CDR3 loop spans 15 amino acids. Germline CDR1 and CDR2: MNHEY and SVGAGI. The V gene end was trimmed by 4 bases and the J gene end by 7 bases; junction bases not matched to a gene: 8.

The rearrangement links TRBV24-1 to TRBJ1-4; D unclear. Trimming took 3 bases from V and 7 from J, leaving 14 bases between them. CDR3 length: 15 residues. Per the germline V gene, CDR1 is KGHDR and CDR2 is SFDVKD. The CDR3 region is CATSDDVPEAEKLFF. The CDR3 DNA sequence: TGTGCCACCAGTGATGATGTCCCCGAAGCTGAAAAACTGTTTTTT.

This rearrangement joins TRBV6-6 to TRBJ2-1, with 7 nucleotides matching TRBD1. Germline CDR1 is MNHNY and CDR2 is SVGAGI (reference sequence). J gave up 9 bases and V 2 bases, and 7 bases lay outside the gene matches. This CDR3 spans 14 amino acids. In DNA, the CDR3 is TGTGCCAGCAGTTACAGACAGGGTAGCACTGAGCAGTTCTTC. Translated, it gives CASSYRQGSTEQFF.

Comments on this clone: In the same sample, other DNA sequences code for this CDR3. The chain links TRBV28 to TRBJ1-5; D gene unclear. V dropped 6 bases and J dropped 3 bases, with 6 bases sitting between them. CDR1 MDHEN and CDR2 SYDVKM come from the germline V gene. This CDR3 spans 12 amino acids. The CDR3 region has the DNA TGTGCCAGCAGGGGCTCCAATCAGCCCCAGCATTTT. Protein product: CASRGSNQPQHF.

In its sample, this clone was seen many times. J is TRBJ2-3 and V is TRBV13; TRBD2 agrees at 7 bases. V lost 5 bases, J lost 0 bases, and 11 bases stayed unmatched. This CDR3 region has 17 residues. Germline loops: CDR1 PRHDT, CDR2 FYEKMQ (reference sequence). Written as DNA, the CDR3 is TGTGCCAGCAGCCGGAACCCTGGCGGGGGTAGCACAGATACGCAGTATTTT. Protein product: CASSRNPGGGSTDTQYF.

The chain links TRBV6-4 to TRBJ1-1; D remains ambiguous. The CDR3 has 15 residues. Germline V CDR1 and CDR2: MRHNA, SNTAGT. V lost 4 bases to trimming and J lost 0 bases, with 12 bases between them. The CDR3 DNA reads as TGTGCCAGCAGTGCGGAGGGAAACATGAACACTGAAGCTTTCTTT. It is translated as CASSAEGNMNTEAFF.

The J gene is TRBJ1-2, the V gene TRBV13; D remains unclear. Trimming cost V 4 bases and J 4 bases, with 10 bases left between them. The CDR3 has 13 residues. CDR1 is PRHDT and CDR2 is FYEKMQ in the germline V gene (reference sequence). CDR3 coding DNA: TGTGCCAGCAGCTCACCGGGATCCTATGGCTACACCTTC. Protein sequence: CASSSPGSYGYTF.

The chain carries TRBV30 and TRBJ1-1; D gene unclear. V was trimmed by 3 bases and J by 0 bases, leaving 8 bases between them. The CDR3 has 13 residues. From germline, CDR1 is GTSNPN and CDR2 SVGIG (reference sequence). This CDR3 reads CAWSQIMNTEAFF. CDR3 nucleotides: TGTGCCTGGAGCCAGATCATGAACACTGAAGCTTTCTTT.

V usage is TRBV4-3 and J usage is TRBJ1-2; the D gene is possibly TRBD1 (5 bases). Trimming took 1 base from V and 0 from J, leaving 12 bases between them. Germline V gives CDR1 LGHNA, CDR2 YSLEER. The CDR3 is made up of 16 amino acids. CDR3 sequence (DNA): TGCGCCAGCAGCCAAGTGAATCCCAGGGCTAACTATGGCTACACCTTC. Residues: CASSQVNPRANYGYTF.

This chain links TRBV5-5 with TRBJ1-5; D is uncertain. CDR1 and CDR2 (germline): SGHKS, YYEKEE (reference sequence). CDR3 size: 15 residues. V lost 0 bases and J lost 4, with 11 bases in between. The CDR3 DNA reads as TGTGCCAGCAGCTTGGCGAGGGCGCCTAATCAGCCCCAGCATTTT. Translation: CASSLARAPNQPQHF.

V and J are TRBV4-1 and TRBJ1-1, with 9 positions matching TRBD1. The V gene's germline CDR1 is MGHRA and CDR2 YSYEKL. The V gene end was trimmed by 4 bases and the J gene end by 8 bases; junction bases not matched to a gene: 5. CDR3 length: 13 amino acids. The CDR3 DNA reads as TGCGCCAGCAGCCGGACAGGGGTAGCCGAAGCTTTCTTT. It yields the protein CASSRTGVAEAFF.

V is TRBV6-5 and J is TRBJ2-7, with TRBD1 matching 9 bases. The CDR3 consists of 15 residues. Trimming took 4 bases from V and 1 from J; bases not matched to a gene: 5. The V gene's germline CDR1 is MNHEY and CDR2 SVGAGI. CDR3: CASSWGQGSSYEQYF. CDR3 DNA sequence: TGTGCCAGCAGTTGGGGACAGGGAAGTTCCTACGAGCAGTACTTC.

This clone occurred once. This chain connects TRBV19 to TRBJ2-7, with 15 bases fitting TRBD2. Germline CDR1 and CDR2: LNHDA and SQIVND (reference sequence). The junction had 5 bases not matched to a gene; V was cut back by 5 bases and J by 6 bases. The CDR3 consists of 15 residues. The CDR3 protein is CASSASGLAGGEQYF. The DNA for the CDR3 is TGTGCCAGTAGTGCGTCGGGACTAGCGGGAGGCGAGCAGTACTTC.

The chain has TRBV2 and TRBJ2-3, with D possibly matching TRBD1 (5 bases). Trimming stripped 6 bases from V and 0 bases from J, with 10 bases between. The V gene's germline CDR1 is SNHLY and CDR2 FYNNEI. The CDR3 sequence is 14 residues long. The CDR3 reads CASRGALSTDTQYF. CDR3 coding DNA: TGTGCCAGCAGAGGGGCGCTGAGCACAGATACGCAGTATTTT. Looking up the rest from reference TRBV2 and TRBJ2-3 gives the full variable domain: EPEVTQTPSHQVTQMGQEVILRCVPISNHLYFYWYRQILGQKVEFLVSFYNNEISEKSEIFDDQFSVERPDGSNFTLKIRSTKLEDSAMYFCASRGALSTDTQYFGPGTRLTVL.

This clone has just one count. The chain carries TRBV18 and TRBJ2-5, with a possible D match to TRBD2 (5 bases). The CDR3 is 16 amino acids. CDR1 KGHSH and CDR2 LQKENI come from the germline V gene. V dropped 3 bases and J dropped 3 bases, with 17 bases sitting between them. The CDR3: CASSPQTGVGEETQYF. The CDR3 bases are TGTGCCAGCTCACCCCAAACCGGGGTCGGGGAAGAGACCCAGTACTTC.

This chain uses TRBV13 with TRBJ2-1, with TRBD1 identical over 8 bases. Per germline, CDR1 PRHDT and CDR2 FYEKMQ (reference sequence). Trimming at V came to 4 bases and at J to 8 bases, leaving 4 bases not matched to a gene. CDR3 length equals 13 residues. The DNA of the CDR3 is TGTGCCAGCAGCTCGCAGGGGGCTGATGAGCAGTTCTTC. It yields the protein CASSSQGADEQFF.

This sequence joins TRBV11-2 and TRBJ2-2; 9 positions agree with TRBD2. V gave up 7 bases and J gave up 4 bases; unmatched junction bases: 13. Germline lookup yields CDR1 SGHAT and CDR2 FQNNGV. The length of the CDR3 is 17 residues. CDR3 in amino acids: CASNGGRGRPSTGELFF. The CDR3 DNA reads as TGTGCCAGCAACGGCGGGAGGGGGCGGCCTAGCACCGGGGAGCTGTTTTTT.

The chain combines TRBV18 with TRBJ1-3, with TRBD1 as a possible D gene (5 bases). This CDR3 region has 17 residues. With 3 bases removed from V and 0 bases from J, the gap between germline ends came to 15 bases. The V gene's germline CDR1 is KGHSH and CDR2 LQKENI. The CDR3 loop reads CASSPWRGTLSGNTIYF. CDR3 sequence (DNA): TGTGCCAGCTCACCCTGGAGGGGTACACTCTCTGGAAACACCATATATTTT.

This chain uses TRBV24-1 with TRBJ2-7; D perhaps matches TRBD1 (5 bases). The V and J ends lost 3 bases and 6 bases respectively, with 14 bases between them. Looked up from germline, CDR1 is KGHDR and CDR2 is SFDVKD. The CDR3 consists of 14 residues. CDR3 residues: CATSDDSLYSEQYF. CDR3 nucleotide sequence: TGTGCCACCAGTGATGACAGTTTGTACTCCGAGCAGTACTTC.

The CDR3: CASSLQQGSSYEQYF. The CDR3, as DNA: TGTGCCAGCAGCCTCCAACAGGGGAGCTCCTACGAGCAGTACTTC. The chain couples TRBV7-3 to TRBJ2-7; 7 bases line up with TRBD1. V shed 5 bases, J shed 0 bases, and the junction held 7 bases outside the gene matches. The CDR3 totals 15 residues. CDR1 and CDR2 (germline): SGHTA, FQGTGA.

The V gene is TRBV6-5, the J gene TRBJ2-7, with 10 nucleotides matching TRBD2. J gave up 3 bases and V 4 bases, and 6 bases lay outside the gene matches. This CDR3 contains 15 residues. Germline CDR1 and CDR2: MNHEY and SVGAGI. CDR3: CASSWGRTSGYEQYF. DNA for the CDR3: TGTGCCAGCAGTTGGGGAAGGACTAGCGGCTACGAGCAGTACTTC.

The genes are TRBV27 and TRBJ1-1, with D perhaps matching TRBD1 (5 bases). Germline CDR1 and CDR2: MNHEY and SMNVEV (reference sequence). This CDR3 has 15 residues. V shed 7 bases and J shed 4 bases, with 19 bases lying between them. The CDR3 region has the DNA TGTGCCAGCACTATGGACACCTTACGAGGCACTGAAGCTTTCTTT. It yields the protein CASTMDTLRGTEAFF.

The chain recombines TRBV9 with TRBJ1-2, with TRBD1 matching over 8 bases. CDR1 SGDLS and CDR2 YYNGEE come from the germline V gene. This CDR3 has 16 amino acids. V was clipped by 6 bases and J by 4 bases; unmatched bases: 14. CDR3 amino acids: CASNPDADRGSYGYTF. The CDR3 bases are TGTGCCAGCAATCCCGATGCTGACAGGGGATCCTATGGCTACACCTTC.

This clone was picked up one time. This chain joins TRBV27 and TRBJ2-3; 7 bases are shared with TRBD2. CDR3 size: 15 residues. The trim removed 5 bases at V and 0 bases at J, leaving 5 bases unmatched. CDR1 and CDR2 (germline): MNHEY, SMNVEV (reference sequence). The CDR3 reads CASSPHGRSTDTQYF. In DNA, the CDR3 is TGTGCCAGCAGTCCCCACGGGAGGAGCACAGATACGCAGTATTTT.

The genes are TRBV12-5 and TRBJ1-1, with 8 positions matching TRBD1. The CDR3 runs to 13 residues. With V trimmed by 5 bases and J by 4 bases, 3 bases remained unmatched. Per germline, CDR1 LGHNT and CDR2 FRNRAP. This CDR3 reads CASGVTGVTEAFF. For the CDR3, the DNA is TGTGCTAGTGGTGTGACAGGGGTCACTGAAGCTTTCTTT.

This sequence joins TRBV5-5 and TRBJ1-1, with 12 bases identical to TRBD1. Trimming at V came to 4 bases and at J to 5 bases, leaving 9 bases not matched to a gene. The CDR3 covers 16 residues. Per germline, CDR1 SGHKS and CDR2 YYEKEE (reference sequence). The CDR3 region is CASSPGTGGLRTEAFF. CDR3 nucleotides: TGTGCCAGCAGCCCCGGGACAGGGGGCCTTAGGACTGAAGCTTTCTTT.